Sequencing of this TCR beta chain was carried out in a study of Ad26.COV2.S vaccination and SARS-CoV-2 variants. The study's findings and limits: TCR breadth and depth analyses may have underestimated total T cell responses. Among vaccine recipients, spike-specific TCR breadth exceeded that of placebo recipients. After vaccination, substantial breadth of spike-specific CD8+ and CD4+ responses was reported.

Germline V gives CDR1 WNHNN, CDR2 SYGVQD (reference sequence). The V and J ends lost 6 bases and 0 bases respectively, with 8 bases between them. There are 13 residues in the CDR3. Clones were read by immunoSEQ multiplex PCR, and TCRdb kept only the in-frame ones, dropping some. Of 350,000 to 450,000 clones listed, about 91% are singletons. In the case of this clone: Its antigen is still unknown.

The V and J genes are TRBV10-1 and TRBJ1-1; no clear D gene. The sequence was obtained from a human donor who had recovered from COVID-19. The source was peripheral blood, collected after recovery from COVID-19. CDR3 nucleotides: TGCGCCAGCAGAAGAGGGATGAACACTGAAGCTTTCTTT. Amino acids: CASRRGMNTEAFF.